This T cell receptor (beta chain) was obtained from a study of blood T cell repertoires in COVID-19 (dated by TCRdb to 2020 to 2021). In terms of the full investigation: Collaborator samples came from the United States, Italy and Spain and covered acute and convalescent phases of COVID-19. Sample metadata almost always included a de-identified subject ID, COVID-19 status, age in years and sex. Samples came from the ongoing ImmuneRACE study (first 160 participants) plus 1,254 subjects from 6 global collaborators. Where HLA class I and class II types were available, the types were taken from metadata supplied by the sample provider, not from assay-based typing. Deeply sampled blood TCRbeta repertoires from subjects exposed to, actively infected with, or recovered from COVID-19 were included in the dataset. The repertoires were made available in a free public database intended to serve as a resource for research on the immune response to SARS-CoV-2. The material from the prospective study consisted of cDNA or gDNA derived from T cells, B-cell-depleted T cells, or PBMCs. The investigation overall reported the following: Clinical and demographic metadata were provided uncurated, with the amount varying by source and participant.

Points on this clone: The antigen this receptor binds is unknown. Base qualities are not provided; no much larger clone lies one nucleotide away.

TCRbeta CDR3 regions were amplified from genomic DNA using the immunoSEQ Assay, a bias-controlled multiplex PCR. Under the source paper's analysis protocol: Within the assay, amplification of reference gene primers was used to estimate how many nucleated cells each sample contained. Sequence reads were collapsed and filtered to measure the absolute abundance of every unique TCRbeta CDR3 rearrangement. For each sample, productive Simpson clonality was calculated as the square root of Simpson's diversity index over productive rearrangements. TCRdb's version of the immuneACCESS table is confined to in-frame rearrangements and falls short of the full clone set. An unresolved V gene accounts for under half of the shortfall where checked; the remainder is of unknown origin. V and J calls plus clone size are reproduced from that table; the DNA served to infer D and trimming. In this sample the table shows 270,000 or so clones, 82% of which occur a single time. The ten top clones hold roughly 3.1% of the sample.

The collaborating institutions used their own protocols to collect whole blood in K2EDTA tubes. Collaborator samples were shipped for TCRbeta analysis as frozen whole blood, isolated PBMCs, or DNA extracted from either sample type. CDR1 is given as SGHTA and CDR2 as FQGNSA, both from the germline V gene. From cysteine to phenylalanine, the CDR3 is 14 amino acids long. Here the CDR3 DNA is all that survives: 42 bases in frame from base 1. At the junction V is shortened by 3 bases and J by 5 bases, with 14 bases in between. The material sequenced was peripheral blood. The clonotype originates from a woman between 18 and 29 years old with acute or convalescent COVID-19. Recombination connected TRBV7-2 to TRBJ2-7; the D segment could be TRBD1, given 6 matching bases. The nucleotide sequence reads TGTGCCAGCAGCTTCTTAACAGGGCCACACGAGCAGTACTTC. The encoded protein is CASSFLTGPHEQYF.